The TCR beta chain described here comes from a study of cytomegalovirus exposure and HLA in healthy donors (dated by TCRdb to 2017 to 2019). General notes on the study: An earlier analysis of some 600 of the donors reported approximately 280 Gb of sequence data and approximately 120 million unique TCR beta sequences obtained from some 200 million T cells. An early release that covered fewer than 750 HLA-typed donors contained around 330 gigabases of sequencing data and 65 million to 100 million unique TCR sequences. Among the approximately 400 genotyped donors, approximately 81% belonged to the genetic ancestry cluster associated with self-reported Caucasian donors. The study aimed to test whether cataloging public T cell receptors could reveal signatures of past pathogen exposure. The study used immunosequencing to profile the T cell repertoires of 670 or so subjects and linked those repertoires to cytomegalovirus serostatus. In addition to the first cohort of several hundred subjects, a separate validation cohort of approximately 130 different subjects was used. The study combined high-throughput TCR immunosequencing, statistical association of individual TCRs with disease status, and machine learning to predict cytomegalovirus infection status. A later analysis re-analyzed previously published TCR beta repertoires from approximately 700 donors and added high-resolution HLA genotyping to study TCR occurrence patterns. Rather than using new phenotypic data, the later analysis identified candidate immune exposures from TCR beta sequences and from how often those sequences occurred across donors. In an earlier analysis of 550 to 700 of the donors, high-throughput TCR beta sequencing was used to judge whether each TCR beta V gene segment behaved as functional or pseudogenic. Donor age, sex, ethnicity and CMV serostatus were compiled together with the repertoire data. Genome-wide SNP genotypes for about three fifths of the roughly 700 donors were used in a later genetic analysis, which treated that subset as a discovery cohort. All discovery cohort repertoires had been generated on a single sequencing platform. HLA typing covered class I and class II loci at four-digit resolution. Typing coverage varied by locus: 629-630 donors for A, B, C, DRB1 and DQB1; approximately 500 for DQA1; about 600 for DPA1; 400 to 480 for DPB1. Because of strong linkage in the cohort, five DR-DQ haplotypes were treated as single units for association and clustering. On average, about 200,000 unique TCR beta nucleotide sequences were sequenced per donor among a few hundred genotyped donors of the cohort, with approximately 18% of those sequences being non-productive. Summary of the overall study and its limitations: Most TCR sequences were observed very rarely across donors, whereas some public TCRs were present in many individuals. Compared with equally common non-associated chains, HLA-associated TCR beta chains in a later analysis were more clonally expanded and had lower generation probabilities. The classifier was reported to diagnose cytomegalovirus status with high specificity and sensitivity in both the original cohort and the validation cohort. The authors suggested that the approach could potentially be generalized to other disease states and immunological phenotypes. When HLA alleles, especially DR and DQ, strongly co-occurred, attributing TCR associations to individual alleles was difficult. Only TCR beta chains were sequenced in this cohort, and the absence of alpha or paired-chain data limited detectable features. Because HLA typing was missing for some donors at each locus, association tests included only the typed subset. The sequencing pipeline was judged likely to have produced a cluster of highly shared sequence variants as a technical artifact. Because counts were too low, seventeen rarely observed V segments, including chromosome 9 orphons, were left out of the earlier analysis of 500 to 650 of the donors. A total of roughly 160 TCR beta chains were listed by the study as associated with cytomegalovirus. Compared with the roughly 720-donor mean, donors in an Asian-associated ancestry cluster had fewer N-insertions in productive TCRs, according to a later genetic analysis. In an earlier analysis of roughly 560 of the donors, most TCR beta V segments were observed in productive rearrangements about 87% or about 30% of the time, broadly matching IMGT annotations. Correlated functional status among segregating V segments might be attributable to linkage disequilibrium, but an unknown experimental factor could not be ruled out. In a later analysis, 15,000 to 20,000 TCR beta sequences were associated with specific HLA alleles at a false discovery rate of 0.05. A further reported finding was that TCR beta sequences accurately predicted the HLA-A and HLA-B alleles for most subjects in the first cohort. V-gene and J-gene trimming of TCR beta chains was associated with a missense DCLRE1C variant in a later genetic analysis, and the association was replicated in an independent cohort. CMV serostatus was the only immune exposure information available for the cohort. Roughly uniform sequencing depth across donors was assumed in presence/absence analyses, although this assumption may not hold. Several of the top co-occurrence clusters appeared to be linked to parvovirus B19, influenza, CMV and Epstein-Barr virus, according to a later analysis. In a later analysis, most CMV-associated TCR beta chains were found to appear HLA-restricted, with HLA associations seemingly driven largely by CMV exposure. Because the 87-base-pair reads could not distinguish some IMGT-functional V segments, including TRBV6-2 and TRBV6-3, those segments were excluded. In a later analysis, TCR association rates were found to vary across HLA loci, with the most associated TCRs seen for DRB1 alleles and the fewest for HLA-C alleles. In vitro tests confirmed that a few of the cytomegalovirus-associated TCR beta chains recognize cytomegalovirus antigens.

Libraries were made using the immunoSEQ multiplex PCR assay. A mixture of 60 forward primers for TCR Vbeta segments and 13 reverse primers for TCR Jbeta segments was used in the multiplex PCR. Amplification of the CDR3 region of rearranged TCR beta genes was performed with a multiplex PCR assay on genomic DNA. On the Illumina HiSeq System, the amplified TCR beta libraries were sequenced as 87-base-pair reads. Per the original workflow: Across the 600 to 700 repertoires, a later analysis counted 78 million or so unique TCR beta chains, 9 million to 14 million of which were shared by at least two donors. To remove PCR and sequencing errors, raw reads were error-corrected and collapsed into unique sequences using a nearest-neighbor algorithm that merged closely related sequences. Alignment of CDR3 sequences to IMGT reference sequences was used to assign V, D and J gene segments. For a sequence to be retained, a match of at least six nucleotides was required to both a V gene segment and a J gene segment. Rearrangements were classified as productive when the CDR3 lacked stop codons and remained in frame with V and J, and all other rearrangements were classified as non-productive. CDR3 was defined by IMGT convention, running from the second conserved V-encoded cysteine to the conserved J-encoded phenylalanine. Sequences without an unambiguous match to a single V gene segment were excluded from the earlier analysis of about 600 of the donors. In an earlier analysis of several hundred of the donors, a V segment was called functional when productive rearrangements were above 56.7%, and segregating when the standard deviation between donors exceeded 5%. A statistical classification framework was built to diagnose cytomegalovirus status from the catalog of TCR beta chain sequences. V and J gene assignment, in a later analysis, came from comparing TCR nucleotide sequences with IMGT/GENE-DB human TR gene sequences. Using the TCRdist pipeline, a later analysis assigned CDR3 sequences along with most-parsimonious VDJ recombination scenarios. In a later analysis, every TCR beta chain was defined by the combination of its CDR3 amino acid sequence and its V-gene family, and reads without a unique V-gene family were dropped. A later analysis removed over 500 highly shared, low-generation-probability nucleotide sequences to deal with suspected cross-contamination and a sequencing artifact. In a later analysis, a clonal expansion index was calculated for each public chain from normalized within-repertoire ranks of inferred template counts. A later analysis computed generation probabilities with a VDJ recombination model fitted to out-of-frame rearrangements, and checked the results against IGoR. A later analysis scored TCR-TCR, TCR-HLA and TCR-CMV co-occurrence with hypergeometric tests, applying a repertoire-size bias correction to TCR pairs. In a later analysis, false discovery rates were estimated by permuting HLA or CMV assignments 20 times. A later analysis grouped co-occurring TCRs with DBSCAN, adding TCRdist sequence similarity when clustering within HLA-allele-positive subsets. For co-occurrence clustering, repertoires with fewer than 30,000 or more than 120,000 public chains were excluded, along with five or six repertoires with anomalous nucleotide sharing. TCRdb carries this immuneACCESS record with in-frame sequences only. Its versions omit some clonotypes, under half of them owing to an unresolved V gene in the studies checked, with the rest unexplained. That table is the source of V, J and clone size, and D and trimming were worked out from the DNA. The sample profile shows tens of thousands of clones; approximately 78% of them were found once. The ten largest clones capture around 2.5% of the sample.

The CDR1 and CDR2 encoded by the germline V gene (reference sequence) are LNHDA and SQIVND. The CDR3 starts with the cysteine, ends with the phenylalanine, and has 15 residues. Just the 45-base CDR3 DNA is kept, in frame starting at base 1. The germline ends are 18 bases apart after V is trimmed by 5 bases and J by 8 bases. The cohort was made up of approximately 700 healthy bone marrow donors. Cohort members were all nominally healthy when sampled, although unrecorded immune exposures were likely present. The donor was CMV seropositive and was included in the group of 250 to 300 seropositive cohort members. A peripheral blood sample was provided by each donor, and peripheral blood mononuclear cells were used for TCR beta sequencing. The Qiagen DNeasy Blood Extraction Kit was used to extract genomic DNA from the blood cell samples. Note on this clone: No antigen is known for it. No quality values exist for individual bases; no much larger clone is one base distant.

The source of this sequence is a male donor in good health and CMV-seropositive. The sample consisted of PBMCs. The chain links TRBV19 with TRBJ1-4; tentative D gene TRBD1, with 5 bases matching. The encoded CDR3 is CASSDRQTLREKLFF. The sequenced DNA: TGTGCCAGTAGTGACCGACAGACCCTTCGAGAAAAACTGTTTTTT.